These 24 T cell receptor beta chains share one sample of origin, sequenced in a study of cytomegalovirus exposure and HLA in healthy donors. The PCR ran on 60 Vbeta and 13 Jbeta primers. Repertoires were generated with immunoSEQ multiplex PCR, while TCRdb's copy carries only in-frame clones and drops some. The sample comprises about 120,000 clones, 65% to 85% of which are singletons, and less than 3.5% rests with the top ten. The specimen was PBMCs. These receptors all stem from a woman aged 40 to 50 in good health and CMV-seropositive.

The chain recombines TRBV9 with TRBJ2-1; maybe TRBD1 (7 bases). Between the trimmed V and J ends, which lost 0 bases and 5 bases, there was a span of 12 bases. The CDR3 runs to 15 residues. Germline V CDR1 and CDR2: SGDLS, YYNGEE. The CDR3 nucleotides are TGTGCCAGCAGCGTAGGGGCAGGGGGGAACAATGAGCAGTTCTTC. Residues: CASSVGAGGNNEQFF. The entire variable domain, with the rest obtained from reference TRBV9 and TRBJ2-1, is as follows: DSGVTQTPKHLITATGQRVTLRCSPRSGDLSVYWYQQSLDQGLQFLIQYYNGEERAKGNILERFSAQQFPDLHSELNLSSLELGDSALYFCASSVGAGGNNEQFFGPGTRLTVL.

J is TRBJ1-1 and V is TRBV5-1; D ambiguous. The germline V and J ends were trimmed by 4 bases and 3 bases, with 16 bases remaining between them. CDR3 size: 15 residues. Germline CDR1 SGHRS, CDR2 YFSETQ. CDR3 amino acids: CASSLSPVLDTEAFF. As DNA, the CDR3 is TGCGCCAGCAGCCTCAGTCCCGTTCTGGACACTGAAGCTTTCTTT.

The chain employs TRBV5-1 and TRBJ2-1; TRBD2 is a possible D gene (5 bases). This CDR3 has 15 amino acids. CDR1 is SGHRS and CDR2 is YFSETQ in the germline V gene. Trimming left V 1 base short and J 5 bases short, with 13 bases between. The DNA of the CDR3 is TGCGCCAGCAGCTTGCAAGCGGAAACCAACAATGAGCAGTTCTTC. As protein: CASSLQAETNNEQFF.

V is TRBV28 and J is TRBJ2-1, with 8 bases aligning to TRBD2. With V trimmed by 4 bases and J by 7 bases, 9 bases remained unmatched. Germline CDR1 reads MDHEN; CDR2 reads SYDVKM. The CDR3 has 15 amino acids. The CDR3 spells CASSSPAGVLNEQFF. CDR3 coding DNA: TGTGCCAGCAGTTCTCCAGCGGGAGTTCTGAATGAGCAGTTCTTC.

The chain joins TRBV28 to TRBJ1-4, with TRBD1 matching 10 bases. V shed 2 bases and J 4 bases; nucleotides not matched to a gene: 7. The CDR3 has 17 amino acids. Per germline, CDR1 MDHEN and CDR2 SYDVKM. The CDR3 loop reads CASSLVRQGANNEKLFF. DNA for the CDR3: TGTGCCAGCAGTTTAGTGCGACAGGGGGCCAATAATGAAAAACTGTTTTTT.

The genes are TRBV27 and TRBJ2-3, with D unresolved. This CDR3 is built from 12 residues. The germline V and J ends were trimmed by 5 bases and 5 bases, with 8 bases remaining between them. The V gene's germline CDR1 is MNHEY and CDR2 SMNVEV (reference sequence). CDR3 in DNA: TGTGCCAGCAGTCTCTTCGGAGATACGCAGTATTTT. Translated: CASSLFGDTQYF.

The chain is built from TRBV12-5 and TRBJ1-2; D possibly corresponds to TRBD1 (5 bases). The CDR3 covers 14 residues. Trimming removed 5 bases at V and 2 bases at J, with 12 bases between. CDR1 and CDR2 from the germline V gene are LGHNT and FRNRAP. CDR3 loop: CASGALGLNYGYTF. The CDR3 bases are TGTGCTAGTGGTGCCCTGGGACTCAACTATGGCTACACCTTC.

The gene calls are TRBV6-5 and TRBJ1-6; D is uncertain. Trimming removed 2 bases from V and 7 bases from J, with 12 bases in between. Germline lookup yields CDR1 MNHEY and CDR2 SVGAGI. This CDR3 has 15 residues. CDR3 sequence: CASSYNGQENSPLHF. In DNA, the CDR3 is TGTGCCAGCAGTTACAATGGGCAGGAAAATTCACCCCTCCACTTT.

The chain links TRBV6-5 to TRBJ1-1; D is ambiguous. This CDR3 region has 14 residues. CDR1 and CDR2 from the germline V gene are MNHEY and SVGAGI. Trimming pared 7 bases from V and 2 bases from J, leaving 14 bases between. CDR3 in amino acids: CASTPKKRNTEAFF. In DNA form, the CDR3 reads TGTGCCAGCACCCCCAAGAAGAGAAACACTGAAGCTTTCTTT.

This sequence joins TRBV11-2 and TRBJ2-1; 13 bases align to TRBD2. The CDR3 consists of 16 residues. CDR1 is SGHAT and CDR2 is FQNNGV in the germline V gene. J gave up 1 base and V 5 bases, and 2 bases lay outside the gene matches. The CDR3 loop is CASSVTSGGSYNEQFF. The DNA for the CDR3 is TGTGCCAGCAGCGTGACTAGCGGGGGGTCCTACAATGAGCAGTTCTTC.

This clone was picked up one time. The chain couples TRBV7-2 to TRBJ1-1; D is unclear. This CDR3 spans 13 amino acids. CDR1 and CDR2 from the germline V gene are SGHTA and FQGNSA. The ends were cut back, 5 bases at V and 1 base at J, with 8 bases in the middle. CDR3 nucleotide sequence: TGTGCCAGCAGCCGACTCGGGAACACTGAAGCTTTCTTT. Translation gives CASSRLGNTEAFF.

The chain recombines TRBV6-5 with TRBJ1-2; D is possibly TRBD1 (6 bases). This CDR3 spans 13 amino acids. Germline values: CDR1 MNHEY, CDR2 SVGAGI. V gave up 2 bases and J gave up 6 bases, with 10 bases separating them. CDR3 protein: CASSYARGNGYTF. The CDR3 region has the DNA TGTGCCAGCAGTTACGCCAGGGGCAATGGCTACACCTTC.

The chain is built from TRBV30 and TRBJ1-4, with 7 bases aligning to TRBD1. This CDR3 contains 12 residues. Unmatched junction bases numbered 3, after V lost 3 bases and J lost 8 bases. The germline V gene has CDR1 GTSNPN and CDR2 SVGIG (reference sequence). In DNA, the CDR3 is TGTGCCTGGAGCGGGACAGTCGAAAAACTGTTTTTT. Translating it yields CAWSGTVEKLFF.

In this sample, this clone turned up a few times. The chain links TRBV2 to TRBJ2-7; D may be TRBD2 (5 bases). This CDR3 is built from 9 residues. Per germline, CDR1 SNHLY and CDR2 FYNNEI. V lost 8 bases and J lost 6, with 5 bases in between. The CDR3 nucleotides read TGTGCCAGCGGACTCGAGCAGTACTTC. The encoded protein is CASGLEQYF.

This clone was counted a few times. The chain combines TRBV7-2 with TRBJ2-7; no definite D call. V was shortened by 0 bases and J by 7 bases, with 4 bases between the two germline ends. The CDR3 covers 11 residues. Germline lookup yields CDR1 SGHTA and CDR2 FQGNSA. The chain's CDR3 is CASSLAREQYF. CDR3 in DNA: TGTGCCAGCAGCTTAGCGAGGGAGCAGTACTTC.

This clone was seen once. The chain has TRBV28 and TRBJ1-1; D ambiguous. The CDR3 is 13 amino acids. Looked up from germline, CDR1 is MDHEN and CDR2 is SYDVKM. Trimming took 7 bases from V and 1 from J, leaving 10 bases between them. In nucleotides, the CDR3 is TGTGCCAGCACATTCCCGGGGAACACTGAAGCTTTCTTT. It yields the protein CASTFPGNTEAFF.

V usage is TRBV7-9 and J usage is TRBJ2-1; 8 nucleotides line up with TRBD2. With 3 bases clipped from V and 6 bases from J, the junction kept 4 bases outside the gene matches. CDR1 SEHNR and CDR2 FQNEAQ come from the germline V gene (reference sequence). There are 14 residues in the CDR3. The CDR3 loop is CASSFGGVANEQFF. The DNA of the CDR3 is TGTGCCAGCAGCTTCGGGGGGGTGGCCAATGAGCAGTTCTTC.

In its sample, this clone was seen a few times. The chain employs TRBV7-3 and TRBJ2-3, with 7 bases lining up with TRBD1. The CDR3 length is 14 residues. Looked up from germline, CDR1 is SGHTA and CDR2 is FQGTGA. The junction had 3 bases not matched to a gene; V was cut back by 4 bases and J by 2 bases. CDR3 nucleotides: TGTGCCAGCAGCTCAGGGGGTTACACAGATACGCAGTATTTT. Its translation is CASSSGGYTDTQYF. Together with reference TRBV7-3 and TRBJ2-3, the CDR3 gives the full variable domain: GAGVSQTPSNKVTEKGKYVELRCDPISGHTALYWYRQSLGQGPEFLIYFQGTGAADDSGLPNDRFFAVRPEGSVSTLKIQRTERGDSAVYLCASSSGGYTDTQYFGPGTRLTVL.

This clone was picked up a small number of times. The chain joins TRBV28 to TRBJ1-1, with D perhaps TRBD1 (5 bases). The CDR3 runs 15 residues. CDR1 is MDHEN and CDR2 is SYDVKM in the germline V gene. The V and J ends lost 7 bases and 2 bases respectively, with 17 bases between them. The CDR3 is CASNIRRTPNTEAFF. The DNA of the CDR3 is TGTGCCAGCAACATAAGACGGACACCTAACACTGAAGCTTTCTTT.

The genes are TRBV19 and TRBJ2-1; 8 nucleotides match TRBD2. J lost 4 bases, V lost 5 bases, and 4 bases had no gene match. Per germline, CDR1 LNHDA and CDR2 SQIVND (reference sequence). The CDR3 runs 14 residues. The CDR3 spells CASSLLAGYNEQFF. The CDR3 bases are TGTGCCAGTAGTCTTTTAGCGGGGTACAATGAGCAGTTCTTC.

This chain joins TRBV29-1 and TRBJ1-4; 8 bases are shared with TRBD1. This CDR3 is built from 16 residues. J lost 4 bases, V lost 7 bases, and 14 bases had no gene match. Per the germline V gene, CDR1 is SQVTM and CDR2 is ANQGSEA. The CDR3 region is CSAASGQGRHNEKLFF. The DNA for the CDR3 is TGCAGCGCTGCTTCTGGACAGGGAAGACATAATGAAAAACTGTTTTTT.

The chain combines TRBV25-1 with TRBJ1-1; 7 bases match TRBD1. The germline gives CDR1 MGHDK, CDR2 SYGVNS. This CDR3 is 14 amino acids long. The trim removed 5 bases at V and 3 bases at J, leaving 6 bases unmatched. The CDR3 DNA sequence: TGTGCCAGCAGTAAAAGCAGGGGGGACACTGAAGCTTTCTTT. Translation: CASSKSRGDTEAFF.

This clone was detected a few times. The chain is built from TRBV4-1 and TRBJ1-6; a weak D match, TRBD1 (6 bases). V was clipped by 3 bases and J by 0 bases, with 9 bases between them. The CDR3 is 16 residues long. The germline V gene encodes CDR1 MGHRA and CDR2 YSYEKL. The CDR3 protein is CASSQGGGSYNSPLHF. As DNA, the CDR3 is TGCGCCAGCAGCCAGGGAGGGGGCTCCTATAATTCACCCCTCCACTTT.

The chain joins TRBV30 to TRBJ2-7; maybe TRBD1 (6 bases). The CDR3 contains 13 residues. The germline V gene has CDR1 GTSNPN and CDR2 SVGIG (reference sequence). V was trimmed by 7 bases and J by 3 bases, leaving 16 bases between them. The CDR3 DNA follows: TGTGCCTTGGCAACAGGGAGTATCTACGAGCAGTACTTC. It yields the protein CALATGSIYEQYF. The complete variable domain, with remaining parts taken from reference TRBV30 and TRBJ2-7, reads SQTIHQWPATLVQPVGSPLSLECTVEGTSNPNLYWYRQAAGRGLQLLFYSVGIGQISSEVPQNLSASRPQDRQFILSSKKLLLSDSGFYLCALATGSIYEQYFGPGTRLTVT.